This TCR beta chain stems from a study of low-dose radiotherapy and immunotherapy resistance in tumors. Across the whole study: Over 26 weeks, cohort 2 got 1 Gy every two weeks, reaching 13 Gy. Every two weeks, cyclophosphamide 200 mg/m2 was infused one day before radiation plus immunotherapy.

In this sample, this clonotype turned up many times. Both TCRalpha and TCRbeta chains were reverse transcribed with V-gene-specific primers. The PCR that amplified TCRs ran for about 20 cycles, relying on a constant-region primer and a V-primer adapter. TCRdb analysed the reads with MiXCR anew, one entry per CDR3 protein. The sample includes fewer than 95,000 distinct CDR3 sequences, 9.4% of them seen just once. Time point reported: before trial treatment. The sample here was PBMCs, taken before treatment. The sequence came from a male donor with prostate cancer.

The CDR3 sequence is CASSLGPGTGEQYF. In nucleotides, the CDR3 is TGTGCCAGCAGTTTAGGTCCAGGGACCGGAGAGCAGTACTTC. The chain uses TRBV27 and TRBJ2-7, with D tentatively TRBD1 or TRBD2 (5 bases each). The ends were cut back, 2 bases at V and 7 bases at J, with 15 bases in the middle. Germline V gene data show CDR1 as MNHEY and CDR2 as SMNVEV (reference sequence). The CDR3 is 14 amino acids.